The present T cell receptor (beta chain) was sequenced within a study of shared clonotypes between healthy human individuals. Overall study: The study drew on a couple of women and a few men aged 18 to 49 as donors.

Trimming took 8 bases from V and 6 from J; bases not matched to a gene: 12. The CDR3 covers 15 residues. Germline values: CDR1 SEHNR, CDR2 FQNEAQ (reference sequence). TCRdb keeps only in-frame clones here, not all; method: immunoSEQ multiplex PCR. The sample has 550,000 to 850,000 clones, roughly 72% seen once; the top ten hold approximately 1.8%. This rearrangement joins TRBV7-9 to TRBJ2-1; TRBD2 agrees at 8 bases. The sequence was collected from a woman in her twenties or thirties in good health. Material: memory CD4+ T cells sorted from blood. Subset indicated: CD45RA-negative fraction. The CDR3 nucleotides read TGTGCCAGCGGATCCGGGGGCGGGAGGCCCAATGAGCAGTTCTTC. It is translated as CASGSGGGRPNEQFF.